The sequence of this T cell receptor beta chain was determined in a study of CD8 T cells in Susac syndrome. Random hexamers primed reverse transcription of about 0.45 to 1 ug RNA. TCRdb passed the immunoSEQ multiplex PCR reads through MiXCR, listing each CDR3 protein once. The sample lists about 66,000 distinct CDR3 sequences, 94% occurring once. The CDR3 is 13 amino acids. Germline V CDR1 and CDR2: MNHNS, SASEGT. V was clipped by 3 bases and J by 5 bases, with 10 bases between them. The TCR sequence derives from a human donor with multiple sclerosis. The J gene is TRBJ2-5, the V gene TRBV6-1; perhaps TRBD1 as D (6 bases). The sample was CD8+ T cells from PBMCs. The CDR3 is CASSEGHTETQYF. The CDR3 coding sequence is TGTGCCAGCAGTGAGGGACATACGGAGACCCAGTACTTC.